This T cell receptor beta chain emerged from a study of STAT5B mutations in CD4+ large granular lymphocyte leukemia. The study, taken as a whole, reports: Top patient clones used TRBV06 genes more often: 8/27 versus 2/35 in controls.

The CDR3 extends over 15 amino acids. V lost 7 bases and J 3 bases, leaving 18 bases between the germline ends. In germline, CDR1 is SGHRS, CDR2 YFSETQ. The survey-level immunoSEQ assay was used. Study processing details: Productive clonotypes were detectable down to 2.59 x 10-5 frequency. This table comes from immunoSEQ multiplex PCR, and its TCRdb copy is limited to in-frame clones, with some not included. Clone size and V and J calls were adopted from that table, with D and trimming inferred from the DNA. The data hold 20,000 to 25,000 clones, with 79% observed a single time. For this clone: As yet, its antigen is unknown.

The specimen was CD4+ T cells from blood buffy coats. The TCR originated in a human donor in good health. This rearrangement joins TRBV5-1 to TRBJ2-3; the D gene is possibly TRBD1 (6 bases). In nucleotides, the CDR3 is TGCGCCAGCGCCCGGAGCCAGGGGAAGACAGATACGCAGTATTTT. The encoded protein is CASARSQGKTDTQYF. Full variable domain (outside the CDR3, taken from reference TRBV5-1 and TRBJ2-3): KAGVTQTPRYLIKTRGQQVTLSCSPISGHRSVSWYQQTPGQGLQFLFEYFSETQRNKGNFPGRFSGRQFSNSRSEMNVSTLELGDSALYLCASARSQGKTDTQYFGPGTRLTVL.